This T cell receptor beta chain was obtained from a study of blood T cell repertoires in COVID-19. About the study: The analysed material was cDNA or gDNA that came from T cells, B-cell-depleted T cells, or PBMCs.

Method: immunoSEQ multiplex PCR; TCRdb's copy keeps in-frame clones and lacks some. The top ten clones hold about 10% of a sample with about 270,000 clones, around nine tenths of them seen once. CDR1 is SNHLY, CDR2 FYNNEI, per germline. V shed 2 bases and J shed 1 base, with 20 bases lying between them. The CDR3 extends over 18 amino acids. The origin of this receptor is a man aged 35-49 years with active or convalescent COVID-19. The sample consisted of peripheral blood. The chain is built from TRBV2 and TRBJ2-5, with a possible D match to TRBD2 (6 bases). As DNA, the CDR3 is TGTGCCAGCAGTGAATTACTAGCACGTACGTCACTCCAAGAGACCCAGTACTTC. The encoded protein is CASSELLARTSLQETQYF. The complete variable domain, with remaining parts taken from reference TRBV2 and TRBJ2-5, reads EPEVTQTPSHQVTQMGQEVILRCVPISNHLYFYWYRQILGQKVEFLVSFYNNEISEKSEIFDDQFSVERPDGSNFTLKIRSTKLEDSAMYFCASSELLARTSLQETQYFGPGTRLLVL.